Presented here are 17 T cell receptor beta chains from one specimen sequenced in a study of cytomegalovirus exposure and HLA in healthy donors. PCR was performed using 60 Vbeta and 13 Jbeta primers. Sequencing used immunoSEQ multiplex PCR; TCRdb keeps in-frame clones, though not all of them. The sample includes about 140,000 clones, roughly 77% seen only once; the top ten take approximately 3%. Sequenced input: PBMCs. These receptors all come from a female donor in good health and CMV-seronegative.

This clone has more than one count but fewer than ten. A read error is the likely source, as a far larger clone sits one nucleotide away. The CDR3 nucleotides read TGCGCCAGCAGCCACTCCGGGACTGGGGAGGCCTACGAGCAGTACTTC. This encodes CASSHSGTGEAYEQYF. The rearrangement joins TRBV4-1 to TRBJ2-7; tentative D call: TRBD2 (6 bases). V lost 3 bases and J lost 2, with 17 bases in between. CDR1 and CDR2 from the germline V gene are MGHRA and YSYEKL. This CDR3 has 16 amino acids.

On this clone: One end of the junction does not line up with germline, which may come from a read error. The chain links TRBV7-7 to TRBJ2-5, with 9 bases lining up with TRBD2. Germline V lookup: CDR1 SSHAT, CDR2 FNYEAQ (reference sequence). The CDR3 is made up of 15 amino acids. CDR3 coding DNA: TGTGCTAGCAGCTCTCTAGTAGCGGGGGAAGAGACCCAGTACTTC. It translates to CASSSLVAGEETQYF.

CDR3 nucleotides: TGTGCCAGCAGCTTAGATGGCGGGAGTAGTTCCTACGAGCAGTACTTC. Translating it yields CASSLDGGSSSYEQYF. J is TRBJ2-7 and V is TRBV7-2; 7 bases map to TRBD2. Germline values: CDR1 SGHTA, CDR2 FQGNSA. The junction had 7 bases not matched to a gene; V was cut back by 1 base and J by 1 base. The CDR3 is 16 amino acids.

The chain uses TRBV7-6 and TRBJ1-1, with TRBD1 matching over 7 bases. The V segment lost 1 base and the J segment 6 bases; nucleotides outside the gene matches: 5. CDR1 is SGHVS and CDR2 is FNYEAQ in the germline V gene. This CDR3 region has 14 residues. The DNA of the CDR3 is TGTGCCAGCAGCTTAGTATCAGGGGGTGCTGAAGCTTTCTTT. It translates to CASSLVSGGAEAFF.

The CDR3 sequence: CASSLGQGQNIQYF. The CDR3 nucleotides are TGCGCCAGCAGCCTCGGACAGGGACAAAACATTCAGTACTTC. The chain joins TRBV4-3 to TRBJ2-4; 8 nucleotides match TRBD1. CDR3 length: 14 residues. Trimming cost V 4 bases and J 5 bases; bases outside gene matches: 4. From germline, CDR1 is LGHNA and CDR2 YSLEER.

This chain links TRBV28 with TRBJ2-3; maybe TRBD1 (6 bases). The length of the CDR3 is 14 residues. V was clipped by 7 bases and J by 4 bases, with 15 bases between them. Germline values: CDR1 MDHEN, CDR2 SYDVKM. This CDR3 is CASTDSQGSDTQYF. CDR3 coding DNA: TGTGCCAGCACCGACTCACAGGGTTCAGATACGCAGTATTTT.

This clone has just a few counts. V and J are TRBV9 and TRBJ1-4; TRBD1 matches 7 bases. Germline assignment: CDR1 SGDLS and CDR2 YYNGEE. The CDR3 consists of 14 residues. V was clipped by 4 bases and J by 6 bases; unmatched bases: 6. CDR3 DNA: TGTGCCAGCAGCCTAGGAGACAGGGATGAAAAACTGTTTTTT. It codes for CASSLGDRDEKLFF.

This clone showed up just once. Germline and junction disagree at one end, which may indicate a read error. The V and J genes are TRBV28 and TRBJ2-1; TRBD1 matches at 7 bases. This CDR3 is built from 11 residues. From germline, CDR1 is MDHEN and CDR2 SYDVKM. This CDR3 reads CQTGLRNEQFF. CDR3 bases: TGCCAGACAGGGCTAAGGAATGAGCAGTTCTTC.

This clone was found once. The J gene is TRBJ2-2, the V gene TRBV7-3; D is perhaps TRBD1 (5 bases). Per the germline V gene, CDR1 is SGHTA and CDR2 is FQGTGA. This CDR3 has 16 residues. Deletions cut 5 bases from V and 1 base from J, with 14 bases between. In DNA, the CDR3 is TGTGCCAGCAGCCCTAGGAGTAGGGGGAACACCGGGGAGCTGTTTTTT. Its protein is CASSPRSRGNTGELFF.

V is TRBV7-3 and J is TRBJ2-7, with 11 bases identical to TRBD2. This CDR3 contains 15 residues. Germline trimming cut 1 base from V and 6 bases from J; bases unmatched to any gene: 5. The germline V gene has CDR1 SGHTA and CDR2 FQGTGA. The CDR3 loop is CASSLIRLAGGEQYF. The CDR3 nucleotides read TGTGCCAGCAGCTTAATTCGGCTAGCGGGGGGCGAGCAGTACTTC.

V and J are TRBV4-3 and TRBJ2-1, with TRBD2 identical over 10 bases. The CDR3 is 16 residues long. The V gene's germline CDR1 is LGHNA and CDR2 YSLEER. With 3 bases clipped from V and 6 bases from J, the junction kept 8 bases outside the gene matches. In DNA, the CDR3 is TGCGCCAGCAGCCACGCTCCACGACTAGCGGGCAATGAGCAGTTCTTC. Protein product: CASSHAPRLAGNEQFF.

In its sample, this clone was seen once. V usage is TRBV20-1 and J usage is TRBJ2-5, with D possibly matching TRBD2 (5 bases). V lost 7 bases and J 0 bases, leaving 6 bases between the germline ends. This CDR3 region has 11 residues. CDR1 and CDR2 (germline): DFQATT, SNEGSKA (reference sequence). The CDR3 sequence is CSGRYQETQYF. CDR3 coding DNA: TGCAGTGGGAGGTACCAAGAGACCCAGTACTTC.

This chain joins TRBV15 and TRBJ2-5; 7 bases agree with TRBD2. With 3 bases clipped from V and 4 bases from J, the junction kept 5 bases outside the gene matches. This CDR3 has 14 amino acids. CDR1 is LNHNV, CDR2 YYDKDF, per germline (reference sequence). CDR3 region: CATSRPRGGETQYF. The DNA for the CDR3 is TGTGCCACCAGCAGGCCCCGCGGGGGAGAGACCCAGTACTTC.

V and J are TRBV13 and TRBJ1-3; D may be TRBD1 (5 bases). Germline V CDR1 and CDR2: PRHDT, FYEKMQ (reference sequence). Trimming pared 1 base from V and 4 bases from J, leaving 14 bases between. The CDR3 length is 16 residues. This CDR3 is CASSLVTGSGGNTIYF. The CDR3 DNA sequence: TGTGCCAGCAGCTTAGTTACAGGTTCGGGCGGAAACACCATATATTTT.

This clone was seen just once. The rearrangement uses TRBV28 and TRBJ1-4; 7 bases are a match to TRBD1. CDR3 size: 15 residues. V trimming: 4 bases; J trimming: 3 bases; junction bases outside the gene matches: 5. Germline CDR1 and CDR2: MDHEN and SYDVKM. CDR3 region: CASSSRDSSNEKLFF. The CDR3 bases are TGTGCCAGCAGTTCCAGGGACAGTTCTAATGAAAAACTGTTTTTT.

The sample holds one count of this clone. CDR3 sequence reads: CASSSIRDTESYEQYF. The CDR3 nucleotides read TGTGCCAGCAGTTCGATCCGGGACACCGAATCCTACGAGCAGTACTTC. The V call is TRBV28, the J call TRBJ2-7, with D possibly TRBD1 on 6 matching bases. This CDR3 has 16 residues. V lost 4 bases to trimming and J lost 1 base, with 17 bases between them. CDR1 MDHEN and CDR2 SYDVKM come from the germline V gene.

CDR3 in amino acids: CATSRDFPGPGEKLFF. The CDR3 bases are TGTGCCACCAGCAGAGATTTTCCAGGGCCCGGTGAAAAACTGTTTTTT. The chain couples TRBV15 to TRBJ1-4; D possibly corresponds to TRBD1 (5 bases). V was clipped by 0 bases and J by 7 bases, with 15 bases between them. The CDR3 is 16 residues long. Germline-derived CDR1 and CDR2 are LNHNV and YYDKDF (reference sequence).